The present TCR beta chain was sequenced within a study of T cells in Graves' hyperthyroidism and ophthalmopathy. General study findings and limits: Blood held most thyroid clonotypes expanded above 0.001 frequency.

The CDR3 extends over 14 amino acids. V lost 5 bases and J 0 bases, leaving 13 bases between the germline ends. Germline V gene sequence: CDR1 DFQATT, CDR2 SNEGSKA (reference sequence). Pregnant or lactating patients were excluded, as were those with uncontrolled infection or other autoimmune disease. There were TCR beta CDR3 regions amplified from RNA transcripts. Using the HTBI primer set, a first-round RT-PCR was run on the TCR CDR3. In TCRdb, the multiplex PCR reads were re-called with MiXCR into one record per CDR3 protein. The sample holds some 350,000 distinct CDR3 sequences; 12% to 15% are singletons and the top ten take around 32%. Comment on this clonotype: The antigen is unknown.

V and J are TRBV20-1 and TRBJ1-1, with D uncertain. Sample: blood. This sequence originates from a woman aged 40 to 49 with Graves' ophthalmopathy. Here the CDR3 reads CSASPQSLNTEAFF. The DNA for the CDR3 is TGCAGTGCTTCCCCCCAATCTTTGAACACTGAAGCTTTCTTT.